The 28 T cell receptor beta chains below come from one sample, sequenced in a study of long-term antiretroviral therapy in people with HIV. Assay version v3.0 of immunoSEQ was used, and it was run at survey level. The data were produced by immunoSEQ multiplex PCR, yet TCRdb's version contains in-frame clones alone and is incomplete. The sample lists more than 25,000 clones, around 90% seen once, with about 8% in the top ten. The input for sequencing was unsorted PBMCs, taken 3.2 years before starting antiretroviral therapy. These receptors were taken from a man aged 45-60 years with HIV.

The rearrangement links TRBV5-1 to TRBJ1-5, with D perhaps TRBD1 (5 bases). V lost 4 bases to trimming and J lost 0 bases, with 17 bases between them. The CDR3 sequence is 17 residues long. The germline gives CDR1 SGHRS, CDR2 YFSETQ. The CDR3 nucleotides read TGCGCCAGCAGCGCACCGGGACGCCTTTATAGCAATCAGCCCCAGCATTTT. Amino acid sequence: CASSAPGRLYSNQPQHF.

The chain employs TRBV5-1 and TRBJ2-5; a possible D gene is TRBD2 (6 bases). V gave up 4 bases and J gave up 5 bases, with 15 bases separating them. This CDR3 contains 14 residues. CDR1 and CDR2 from the germline V gene are SGHRS and YFSETQ. CDR3 sequence (DNA): TGCGCCAGCAGCCCCTCGGGGGTTTGGGAGACCCAGTACTTC. It specifies CASSPSGVWETQYF.

The chain has TRBV5-6 and TRBJ1-3; the match to TRBD1 covers 10 bases. This CDR3 region has 16 residues. Per the germline V gene, CDR1 is SGHDT and CDR2 is YYEEEE. The ends lost 0 bases at V and 2 bases at J; junction bases unmatched: 2. The DNA of the CDR3 is TGTGCCAGCAGCTTGGGACAGGGGGCCACTGGAAACACCATATATTTT. Translating it yields CASSLGQGATGNTIYF.

The rearrangement joins TRBV28 to TRBJ1-1; no firm D call. Germline CDR1 is MDHEN and CDR2 is SYDVKM. Trimming stripped 9 bases from V and 0 bases from J, with 11 bases between. CDR3 length: 13 amino acids. The CDR3 sequence: CASVQPMNTEAFF. The DNA for the CDR3 is TGTGCCAGTGTACAGCCGATGAACACTGAAGCTTTCTTT.

As concerns this clone: Its ends do not fully match the called genes, so a read error is possible. The chain uses TRBV7-7 and TRBJ2-7; maybe TRBD1 (6 bases). Germline CDR1 and CDR2: SSHAT and FNYEAQ (reference sequence). This CDR3 has 13 amino acids. The DNA of the CDR3 is TGTGCTAGCAGCTTACAGGGAACCTACGAGCAGTACTTC. Amino acids: CASSLQGTYEQYF. Full variable domain (rest looked up from reference TRBV7-7 and TRBJ2-7): GAGVSQSPRYKVTKRGQDVTLRCDPISSHATLYWYQQALGQGPEFLTYFNYEAQPDKSGLPSDRFSAERPEGSISTLTIQRTEQRDSAMYRCASSLQGTYEQYFGPGTRLTVT.

This rearrangement joins TRBV18 to TRBJ2-1, with TRBD1 matching over 8 bases. The CDR3 runs 18 residues. Trimming cost V 1 base and J 0 bases; bases outside gene matches: 8. Germline CDR1 KGHSH, CDR2 LQKENI. The CDR3 spells CASSPRAPGQVSYNEQFF. In DNA, the CDR3 is TGTGCCAGCTCACCACGCGCCCCGGGACAGGTCTCCTACAATGAGCAGTTCTTC.

The chain uses TRBV18 and TRBJ2-1; 8 bases are shared with TRBD2. Germline V lookup: CDR1 KGHSH, CDR2 LQKENI. The CDR3 runs to 17 residues. Trimming removed 0 bases from V and 9 bases from J; junction bases left unmatched: 13. Here the CDR3 reads CASSPPSRGGGWGEQFF. CDR3 nucleotide sequence: TGTGCCAGCTCACCACCGAGTCGGGGGGGCGGTTGGGGTGAGCAGTTCTTC.

The CDR3 region has the DNA TGTGCCAGTACCTCTAATGGGGAGACCCAGTACTTC. This sequence encodes CASTSNGETQYF. The chain couples TRBV19 to TRBJ2-5; D is undetermined. V lost 7 bases to trimming and J lost 5 bases, with 11 bases between them. Germline V gene lookup returns CDR1 LNHDA and CDR2 SQIVND (reference sequence). The CDR3 is 12 amino acids.

As DNA, the CDR3 is TGTGCCAGCAGCGTGGACAGTTTTCTTTCACCCCTCCACTTT. This codes for CASSVDSFLSPLHF. J is TRBJ1-6 and V is TRBV11-2, with D possibly being TRBD1 (6 bases). The CDR3 is made up of 14 amino acids. Trimming stripped 5 bases from V and 9 bases from J, with 14 bases between. Germline V lookup: CDR1 SGHAT, CDR2 FQNNGV.

The chain has TRBV7-9 and TRBJ2-2, with 11 bases that match TRBD2. Unmatched junction bases numbered 2, after V lost 1 base and J lost 4 bases. The CDR3 has 16 residues. Germline CDR1 reads SEHNR; CDR2 reads FQNEAQ (reference sequence). CDR3 residues: CASSLGLAGGTGELFF. CDR3 nucleotides: TGTGCCAGCAGCTTAGGGCTAGCGGGAGGCACCGGGGAGCTGTTTTTT.

This clone was seen only once. The genes are TRBV6-6 and TRBJ2-5; TRBD2 aligns across 9 bases. The V and J ends lost 4 bases and 5 bases, in that order; junction bases with no gene match: 11. Germline CDR1 reads MNHNY; CDR2 reads SVGAGI (reference sequence). The CDR3 runs 16 residues. The DNA for the CDR3 is TGTGCCAGCAGTTTCTCTACGCGGGAGGGCCCGGAGACCCAGTACTTC. Its translation is CASSFSTREGPETQYF.

The V and J genes are TRBV19 and TRBJ1-5; D unclear. This CDR3 has 16 residues. The V gene's germline CDR1 is LNHDA and CDR2 SQIVND (reference sequence). The V end lost 6 bases, the J end lost 0 bases, and 15 bases lay between the germline ends. The CDR3 DNA reads TGTGCCAGTAGGACACGGGTTCTCGATAGCAATCAGCCCCAGCATTTT. This translates into CASRTRVLDSNQPQHF.

V is TRBV4-2 and J is TRBJ2-2; 10 positions agree with TRBD2. The CDR3 sequence is 17 residues long. The V gene's germline CDR1 is LGHNA and CDR2 YNFKEQ. V gave up 8 bases and J gave up 7 bases; unmatched junction bases: 16. For the CDR3, the DNA is TGTGCCAGCTCTCCTTACAGCGGGAGGGCCTTAGGCGGGGAGCTGTTTTTT. Encoded protein: CASSPYSGRALGGELFF.

The chain joins TRBV5-8 to TRBJ1-6; 10 bases fit TRBD1. The V gene's germline CDR1 is SGHTS and CDR2 YDEGEE. The CDR3 is 19 residues long. J was trimmed by 5 bases and V by 2 bases; bases with no gene match: 13. The CDR3 nucleotides read TGTGCCAGCAGCTTATATCTTGGCAGGGGGACAGGGGATAATTCACCCCTCCACTTT. This gives the protein CASSLYLGRGTGDNSPLHF.

This clone was detected a few times. The gene calls are TRBV27 and TRBJ2-7; D uncertain. Trimming left V 10 bases short and J 3 bases short, with 16 bases between. Germline V CDR1 and CDR2: MNHEY, SMNVEV (reference sequence). The CDR3 spans 13 residues. CDR3 region: CATAARTYYEQYF. Written as DNA, the CDR3 is TGTGCCACCGCGGCTAGAACGTACTACGAGCAGTACTTC.

V and J are TRBV6-5 and TRBJ2-3; the D gene is possibly TRBD1 (5 bases). The CDR3 extends over 15 amino acids. Germline CDR1 reads MNHEY; CDR2 reads SVGAGI. V shed 0 bases and J shed 3 bases, with 10 bases lying between them. The CDR3 is CASSYSIQGTDTQYF. CDR3 sequence (DNA): TGTGCCAGCAGTTACTCGATTCAGGGAACAGATACGCAGTATTTT.

Written as DNA, the CDR3 is TGTGCCAGCAGCAAAGGCCTAGGTCCGGACAGGGGCCCTGAAGCTTTCTTT. Translation gives CASSKGLGPDRGPEAFF. The chain combines TRBV21-1 with TRBJ1-1; the table assigns TRBD1, which was not confirmed against the DNA. TRBV21-1 is classified as a pseudogene. The CDR3 is 17 amino acids.

The gene calls are TRBV27 and TRBJ1-2; TRBD1 aligns across 10 bases. Trimming at V came to 6 bases and at J to 4 bases, leaving 5 bases not matched to a gene. The germline V gene has CDR1 MNHEY and CDR2 SMNVEV (reference sequence). This CDR3 has 14 residues. CDR3 bases: TGTGCCAGCAGCCCGACAGGGGGCGGCTATGGCTACACCTTC. Translating gives CASSPTGGGYGYTF.

The CDR3 region has the DNA TGCAGCGTTGACGTGGGAGCTGGTTACGAGCAGTACTTC. It yields the protein CSVDVGAGYEQYF. The rearrangement uses TRBV29-1 and TRBJ2-7; D may be TRBD2 (5 bases). Germline CDR1 is SQVTM and CDR2 is ANQGSEA. Trimming took off 3 bases at V and 4 bases at J, with 13 bases between the two ends. The CDR3 consists of 13 residues.

The chain is built from TRBV5-1 and TRBJ1-4; the match to TRBD1 covers 8 bases. CDR1 is SGHRS, CDR2 YFSETQ, per germline. This CDR3 has 17 residues. V shed 0 bases and J 2 bases; nucleotides not matched to a gene: 6. CDR3 DNA sequence: TGCGCCAGCAGCTTGGGACAGGGGATCGGGACTAATGAAAAACTGTTTTTT. Its protein product is CASSLGQGIGTNEKLFF.

A single count supports this clone. J is TRBJ1-6 and V is TRBV15; D is perhaps TRBD1 (6 bases). This CDR3 spans 18 amino acids. The ends were cut back, 0 bases at V and 10 bases at J, with 22 bases in the middle. The germline V gene encodes CDR1 LNHNV and CDR2 YYDKDF (reference sequence). The CDR3 region has the DNA TGTGCCACCAGCAGAGAGAGCTTAGGGGACATGGGTCAATCACCCCTCCACTTT. Its translation: CATSRESLGDMGQSPLHF.

This chain joins TRBV6-5 and TRBJ2-3, with 16 bases fitting TRBD2. This CDR3 region has 16 residues. Trimming took 4 bases from V and 6 from J; bases not matched to a gene: 4. Germline V gives CDR1 MNHEY, CDR2 SVGAGI. The CDR3 region is CASSSPGLAGGDTQYF. In nucleotides, the CDR3 is TGTGCCAGCAGTTCGCCGGGACTAGCGGGGGGGGATACGCAGTATTTT.

V gene TRBV7-2 combines with J gene TRBJ2-1, with TRBD2 identical over 7 bases. Per germline, CDR1 SGHTA and CDR2 FQGNSA. V lost 4 bases and J lost 8; bases outside the gene matches: 11. The CDR3 covers 15 residues. DNA of the CDR3: TGTGCCAGCAGCTCCGGGGGGTGGTCGGGGGATGAGCAGTTCTTC. Translated: CASSSGGWSGDEQFF.

This chain joins TRBV7-3 and TRBJ2-5; D perhaps matches TRBD2 (5 bases). The V gene lost 2 bases and the J gene lost 4 bases, with 14 bases spanning the gap. Germline CDR1 is SGHTA and CDR2 is FQGTGA. The CDR3 runs to 15 residues. The CDR3 region has the DNA TGTGCCAGCAGCTTATCGGGGAGCCCGGGAGAGACCCAGTACTTC. Its translation: CASSLSGSPGETQYF. Looking up the rest from reference TRBV7-3 and TRBJ2-5 gives the full variable domain: GAGVSQTPSNKVTEKGKYVELRCDPISGHTALYWYRQSLGQGPEFLIYFQGTGAADDSGLPNDRFFAVRPEGSVSTLKIQRTERGDSAVYLCASSLSGSPGETQYFGPGTRLLVL.

The V and J genes are TRBV28 and TRBJ2-6, with a possible D match to TRBD2 (7 bases). Between the trimmed V and J ends, which lost 8 bases and 0 bases, there was a span of 20 bases. The germline V gene has CDR1 MDHEN and CDR2 SYDVKM. This CDR3 has 18 amino acids. CDR3 loop: CASRGVDSDSSGANVLTF. The CDR3, as DNA: TGTGCCAGCCGGGGGGTGGACAGTGACAGCTCTGGGGCCAACGTCCTGACTTTC. Using reference TRBV28 and TRBJ2-6 for the parts outside the CDR3, the full variable domain is DVKVTQSSRYLVKRTGEKVFLECVQDMDHENMFWYRQDPGLGLRLIYFSYDVKMKEKGDIPEGYSVSREKKERFSLILESASTNQTSMYLCASRGVDSDSSGANVLTFGAGSRLTVL.

The CDR3 loop reads CASSFQDTTYEQYF. DNA for the CDR3: TGTGCCAGCAGTTTTCAGGACACAACCTACGAGCAGTACTTC. J is TRBJ2-7 and V is TRBV27; D might be TRBD1 (5 bases). Germline values: CDR1 MNHEY, CDR2 SMNVEV (reference sequence). Trimming left V 3 bases short and J 2 bases short, with 11 bases between. The CDR3 contains 14 residues.

The gene calls are TRBV18 and TRBJ1-1; D is ambiguous. Trimming left V 1 base short and J 1 base short, with 7 bases between. The germline V gene has CDR1 KGHSH and CDR2 LQKENI. This CDR3 has 14 amino acids. The CDR3 sequence: CASSPRTENTEAFF. CDR3 DNA: TGTGCCAGCTCACCACGGACGGAGAACACTGAAGCTTTCTTT.

The V call is TRBV7-3, the J call TRBJ2-7; D is undetermined. The CDR3 has 12 amino acids. V was trimmed by 3 bases and J by 6 bases, leaving 9 bases between them. Germline V CDR1 and CDR2: SGHTA, FQGTGA. This CDR3 is CASSFLRGEQYF. As DNA, the CDR3 is TGTGCCAGCAGCTTCCTTAGAGGCGAGCAGTACTTC.